This paragraph reports one T cell receptor (beta chain). This sample stems from a study of blood T cell repertoires in COVID-19. Each exposed participant met a COVID-19 case in the 2 weeks preceding study entry. Original processing methods: Amplifying reference gene primers gave estimates of nucleated cell counts. The protocol was immunoSEQ multiplex PCR, while the TCRdb copy is restricted to in-frame clones and leaves out a portion. V, J and clone size derive from that table, while D and trimming were established from the DNA sequence. The profile covers 360,000 or so clones, with about nine tenths appearing a single time and approximately 0.97% taken by the ten largest. The CDR3 runs 15 residues. CDR1 and CDR2 from the germline V gene are SNHLY and FYNNEI. Between the trimmed V and J ends, which lost 4 bases and 0 bases, there was a span of 12 bases.

This TCR was recovered from a woman in her 30s who had been exposed to COVID-19. The sample comprised PBMCs or T cells enriched from blood (not recorded which). This chain connects TRBV2 to TRBJ1-1; D is possibly TRBD1 (5 bases). Here the CDR3 DNA reads TGTGCCAGCAGTGCTCGGAGGGGAATGAACACTGAAGCTTTCTTT. Translating gives CASSARRGMNTEAFF.